These 8 T cell receptor beta chains were all obtained from the same sample, sequenced in a study of T-cell memory formation after mild COVID-19. TCRdb re-called the 5' RACE reads with MiXCR, one entry per CDR3 protein. Among approximately 260,000 distinct CDR3 sequences listed, more than 15% were seen once. Sample: PBMCs or a T cell subset sorted from them (not recorded which). These receptors were obtained from a man aged 18-30 years who had mild COVID-19 (a few samples of this study predate the infection). Cell type and time point are not known.

There are a few counts of this clonotype. This sequence joins TRBV20-1 and TRBJ1-6; possibly TRBD1 for D (5 bases). This CDR3 has 15 residues. Trimming stripped 6 bases from V and 1 base from J, with 13 bases between. Germline V gene lookup returns CDR1 DFQATT and CDR2 SNEGSKA (reference sequence). The CDR3 region has the DNA TGCAGTGCCCCAGGGAGCGGGTCCTATAATTCACCCCTCCACTTT. Translating it yields CSAPGSGSYNSPLHF.

The CDR3: CASSGGFNTEAFF. In nucleotides, the CDR3 is TGTGCCAGCAGTGGGGGCTTTAACACTGAAGCTTTCTTT. The chain uses TRBV25-1 and TRBJ1-1; a weak D match, TRBD1 (5 bases). Trimming cost V 4 bases and J 2 bases, with 8 bases left between them. This CDR3 contains 13 residues. CDR1 and CDR2 from the germline V gene are MGHDK and SYGVNS.

This clonotype was counted between two and nine times. V usage is TRBV10-3 and J usage is TRBJ2-3; D possibly corresponds to TRBD2 (6 bases). CDR1 is ENHRY and CDR2 is SYGVKD in the germline V gene. This CDR3 is 14 amino acids long. V was pared by 10 bases and J by 4 bases, with 18 bases between. The CDR3 coding sequence is TGTGCCACCGCGGGATTCACGGGTCCAGATACGCAGTATTTT. Residues: CATAGFTGPDTQYF.

This clonotype was detected a few times. J is TRBJ1-2 and V is TRBV5-4, with TRBD1 as a possible D gene (5 bases). V lost 4 bases to trimming and J lost 4 bases, with 11 bases between them. Germline loops: CDR1 SGHNT, CDR2 YYREEE (reference sequence). The CDR3 has 13 amino acids. Here the CDR3 reads CASSPGDAYGYTF. The CDR3 nucleotides read TGTGCCAGCAGCCCGGGGGACGCCTATGGCTACACCTTC.

Only a few counts were recorded for this clonotype. The chain couples TRBV21-1 to TRBJ2-4; the table gives TRBD2 as D, unverified against the DNA. TRBV21-1 is a pseudogene. The length of the CDR3 is 12 residues. CDR3 in DNA: TGTGCCAGCCCCTCGGCCAAAAACATTCAGTACTTC. As protein: CASPSAKNIQYF.

V usage is TRBV5-5 and J usage is TRBJ2-3; 11 nucleotides agree with TRBD2. Trimming removed 0 bases from V and 2 bases from J; junction bases left unmatched: 2. The germline V gene encodes CDR1 SGHKS and CDR2 YYEKEE (reference sequence). The CDR3 runs to 16 residues. The CDR3 nucleotides read TGTGCCAGCAGCTTGGTAGCGGGGGGGATCACAGATACGCAGTATTTT. Translation: CASSLVAGGITDTQYF.

The chain recombines TRBV11-2 with TRBJ2-3; maybe TRBD1 (5 bases). CDR1 SGHAT and CDR2 FQNNGV come from the germline V gene. The V end was cut by 0 bases, the J end by 2 bases, with 27 bases between. The CDR3 contains 21 residues. Here the CDR3 reads CASSLDLYPGYFPGSTDTQYF. DNA of the CDR3: TGTGCCAGCAGCTTAGATCTGTATCCAGGGTATTTCCCTGGGTCCACAGATACGCAGTATTTT.

The chain has TRBV5-1 and TRBJ2-3; 10 nucleotides align to TRBD1. The V gene's germline CDR1 is SGHRS and CDR2 YFSETQ. With 7 bases clipped from V and 4 bases from J, the junction kept 12 bases outside the gene matches. CDR3 length: 16 amino acids. The chain's CDR3 is CASAATGQGRADTQYF. CDR3 DNA sequence: TGCGCCAGCGCAGCCACGGGACAGGGGAGGGCAGATACGCAGTATTTT.